Presented here are 25 T cell receptor beta chains from one specimen sequenced in a study of cytomegalovirus exposure and HLA in healthy donors. Use of 60 Vbeta and 13 Jbeta primers characterized the PCR. The assay was immunoSEQ multiplex PCR, and TCRdb's table has in-frame clones only and misses some. The repertoire has roughly 140,000 clones, around 72% of them found once; the top ten carry around an eighth. The material sequenced was PBMCs. The receptors stem from a human donor in good health.

The chain carries TRBV5-6 and TRBJ2-7, with D tentatively TRBD1 (5 bases). V lost 4 bases to trimming and J lost 3 bases, with 5 bases between them. CDR3 size: 11 residues. Germline loops: CDR1 SGHDT, CDR2 YYEEEE. The CDR3 region is CASSDSYEQYF. The CDR3 nucleotides read TGTGCCAGCAGCGACAGCTACGAGCAGTACTTC.

The rearrangement uses TRBV18 and TRBJ2-1; weak D call: TRBD2 (5 bases). Trimming took 3 bases from V and 10 from J, leaving 16 bases between them. In germline, CDR1 is KGHSH, CDR2 LQKENI. The CDR3 covers 14 residues. The CDR3 loop reads CASSPGFEGREQFF. As DNA, the CDR3 is TGTGCCAGCTCACCGGGGTTCGAGGGCCGAGAGCAGTTCTTC.

Comment on this clone: A junction end diverges from the germline sequence, so it may reflect a read error. The chain recombines TRBV7-9 with TRBJ1-2, with 9 bases fitting TRBD1. This CDR3 has 16 amino acids. CDR1 SEHNR and CDR2 FQNEAQ come from the germline V gene (reference sequence). CDR3 in DNA: TGTTCCAGCAGCTCAAGGGGACAGGGTACCCGAGATGGCTACACCTTC. This sequence encodes CSSSSRGQGTRDGYTF.

This chain links TRBV15 with TRBJ1-3, with unresolved D. The CDR3 has 16 residues. Germline V CDR1 and CDR2: LNHNV, YYDKDF (reference sequence). Deletions cut 0 bases from V and 4 bases from J, with 13 bases between. CDR3 DNA: TGTGCCACCAGCAGAGACAGGTCCATTTGGGGAAACACCATATATTTT. Protein product: CATSRDRSIWGNTIYF.

The gene calls are TRBV18 and TRBJ2-7; 11 nucleotides line up with TRBD2. Germline loops: CDR1 KGHSH, CDR2 LQKENI. V trimming: 8 bases; J trimming: 4 bases; junction bases outside the gene matches: 10. The CDR3 runs to 15 residues. CDR3 amino acids: CASPNTGLAEYEQYF. The DNA for the CDR3 is TGTGCCAGCCCGAATACGGGACTAGCGGAATACGAGCAGTACTTC. Using reference TRBV18 and TRBJ2-7 for the parts outside the CDR3, the full variable domain is NAGVMQNPRHLVRRRGQEARLRCSPMKGHSHVYWYRQLPEEGLKFMVYLQKENIIDESGMPKERFSAEFPKEGPSILRIQQVVRGDSAAYFCASPNTGLAEYEQYFGPGTRLTVT.

This clone was seen only once. The rearrangement joins TRBV2 to TRBJ2-5; D ambiguous. CDR1 and CDR2 from the germline V gene are SNHLY and FYNNEI. V lost 6 bases to trimming and J lost 0 bases, with 17 bases between them. The CDR3 runs to 16 residues. This chain's CDR3 is CASRDDTGANQETQYF. CDR3 DNA sequence: TGTGCCAGCAGAGACGACACCGGCGCAAACCAAGAGACCCAGTACTTC.

This clone was detected a few times. The chain carries TRBV10-3 and TRBJ2-1, with TRBD1 matching over 9 bases. Germline trimming cut 2 bases from V and 4 bases from J; bases unmatched to any gene: 9. Looked up from germline, CDR1 is ENHRY and CDR2 is SYGVKD. This CDR3 has 17 residues. In DNA, the CDR3 is TGTGCCATCAGTGAGACACAGGGGGCCTCCGGATACAATGAGCAGTTCTTC. Its translation: CAISETQGASGYNEQFF.

This chain connects TRBV5-1 to TRBJ2-1; TRBD1 matches 9 bases. The CDR3 has 11 amino acids. V lost 4 bases to trimming and J lost 15 bases; unmatched junction nucleotides: 5. Looked up from germline, CDR1 is SGHRS and CDR2 is YFSETQ. The CDR3 spells CASSMGQGLFF. The CDR3 DNA is TGCGCCAGCAGCATGGGACAGGGACTGTTCTTC.

This clone was seen a handful of times. The V and J genes are TRBV11-2 and TRBJ2-5, with D possibly TRBD2 on 5 matching bases. The CDR3 has 15 amino acids. Looked up from germline, CDR1 is SGHAT and CDR2 is FQNNGV. V dropped 0 bases and J dropped 5 bases, with 13 bases sitting between them. In DNA form, the CDR3 reads TGTGCCAGCAGCTTAGAGGGGAGCCAGGCCGAGACCCAGTACTTC. Translated: CASSLEGSQAETQYF.

This clone appeared a single time. The V gene is TRBV7-8, the J gene TRBJ2-3, with TRBD2 as a possible D gene (6 bases). Deletions cut 5 bases from V and 4 bases from J, with 16 bases between. The CDR3 consists of 15 residues. The germline gives CDR1 SGHVS, CDR2 FQNEAQ. CDR3 sequence: CASSTRLVEADTQYF. In DNA, the CDR3 is TGTGCCAGCAGCACTCGACTAGTGGAGGCAGATACGCAGTATTTT.

The rearrangement links TRBV5-6 to TRBJ2-1, with D perhaps TRBD2 (5 bases). Trimming took 5 bases from V and 4 from J, leaving 10 bases between them. Germline V gene sequence: CDR1 SGHDT, CDR2 YYEEEE. The CDR3 length is 13 residues. The CDR3 loop is CASSWTYYNEQFF. The CDR3 DNA reads TGTGCCAGCAGTTGGACTTATTACAATGAGCAGTTCTTC.

The chain links TRBV27 to TRBJ2-3, with 7 bases aligning to TRBD2. The junction had 7 bases not matched to a gene; V was cut back by 7 bases and J by 0 bases. CDR1 MNHEY and CDR2 SMNVEV come from the germline V gene (reference sequence). CDR3 length: 15 amino acids. The CDR3 loop reads CASTWGGRSTDTQYF. CDR3 bases: TGTGCCAGCACCTGGGGGGGGAGAAGCACAGATACGCAGTATTTT.

The chain carries TRBV28 and TRBJ1-6; D is possibly TRBD1 (5 bases). The CDR3 is 16 amino acids. Between the trimmed V and J ends, which lost 2 bases and 6 bases, there was a span of 14 bases. CDR1 and CDR2 (germline): MDHEN, SYDVKM. The CDR3 protein is CASSLIVDSLNSPLHF. For the CDR3, the DNA is TGTGCCAGCAGTTTAATTGTCGACAGCCTTAATTCACCCCTCCACTTT.

The chain uses TRBV14 and TRBJ2-7; the match to TRBD1 covers 8 bases. J lost 4 bases, V lost 1 base, and 6 bases had no gene match. Germline values: CDR1 SGHDN, CDR2 FVKESK. The CDR3 spans 15 residues. CDR3 coding DNA: TGTGCCAGCAGCCAAGCAGGGGGCCGTACGTACGAGCAGTACTTC. This gives the protein CASSQAGGRTYEQYF. Full variable domain (outside the CDR3, taken from reference TRBV14 and TRBJ2-7): EAGVTQFPSHSVIEKGQTVTLRCDPISGHDNLYWYRRVMGKEIKFLLHFVKESKQDESGMPNNRFLAERTGGTYSTLKVQPAELEDSGVYFCASSQAGGRTYEQYFGPGTRLTVT.

This chain links TRBV14 with TRBJ1-2; D call uncertain. V was clipped by 5 bases and J by 3 bases, with 16 bases between them. The CDR3 covers 15 residues. Germline CDR1 is SGHDN and CDR2 is FVKESK. The CDR3 sequence is CASSYHLDRDYGYTF. DNA of the CDR3: TGTGCCAGCAGCTATCATCTAGACCGGGACTATGGCTACACCTTC.

CDR3 protein: CRGGSLNGYTF. CDR3 in DNA: TGCAGGGGAGGGTCTCTTAATGGCTACACCTTC. The V and J genes are TRBV20-1 and TRBJ1-2; D remains ambiguous. This CDR3 spans 11 amino acids. Germline values: CDR1 DFQATT, CDR2 SNEGSKA (reference sequence).

This chain connects TRBV27 to TRBJ2-2; 7 nucleotides align to TRBD2. Germline V gene sequence: CDR1 MNHEY, CDR2 SMNVEV (reference sequence). The ends lost 1 base at V and 6 bases at J; junction bases unmatched: 17. The CDR3 has 19 residues. The CDR3 is CASSLWGGFSEGSSGELFF. Here the CDR3 DNA reads TGTGCCAGCAGTTTATGGGGAGGGTTTAGCGAGGGTTCCTCCGGGGAGCTGTTTTTT.

The chain recombines TRBV30 with TRBJ1-1; no clear D gene. The CDR3 totals 14 residues. CDR1 and CDR2 (germline): GTSNPN, SVGIG (reference sequence). Trimming took 2 bases from V and 7 from J, leaving 17 bases between them. The chain's CDR3 is CAWSLEFLKDEAFF. CDR3 nucleotides: TGTGCCTGGAGTCTGGAGTTTTTGAAGGATGAAGCTTTCTTT.

The J gene is TRBJ1-5, the V gene TRBV28; 7 positions agree with TRBD1. The ends lost 1 base at V and 7 bases at J; junction bases unmatched: 13. Germline V gene data show CDR1 as MDHEN and CDR2 as SYDVKM. This CDR3 is 17 amino acids long. In nucleotides, the CDR3 is TGTGCCAGCAGTTTATACCCCCGTAGGGGCAGGGGGCAGCCCCAGCATTTT. Encoded protein: CASSLYPRRGRGQPQHF. The full variable domain, rest sourced from reference TRBV28 and TRBJ1-5, is DVKVTQSSRYLVKRTGEKVFLECVQDMDHENMFWYRQDPGLGLRLIYFSYDVKMKEKGDIPEGYSVSREKKERFSLILESASTNQTSMYLCASSLYPRRGRGQPQHFGDGTRLSIL.

The chain recombines TRBV6-1 with TRBJ2-7, with 7 positions matching TRBD1. The ends lost 5 bases at V and 3 bases at J; junction bases unmatched: 7. This CDR3 spans 14 amino acids. From germline, CDR1 is MNHNS and CDR2 SASEGT. The CDR3 here is CASSFRTGSYEQYF. The CDR3 DNA reads as TGTGCCAGCAGTTTCCGGACAGGAAGCTACGAGCAGTACTTC.

This chain connects TRBV5-4 to TRBJ1-3; a weak D match, TRBD1 (6 bases). Between the trimmed V and J ends, which lost 4 bases and 4 bases, there was a span of 15 bases. This CDR3 spans 15 amino acids. Germline loops: CDR1 SGHNT, CDR2 YYREEE (reference sequence). Written as DNA, the CDR3 is TGTGCCAGCAGCAACCGGGGCAGGGGAGGAAACACCATATATTTT. Its protein is CASSNRGRGGNTIYF.

The V call is TRBV4-1, the J call TRBJ2-7, with TRBD2 matching 8 bases. This CDR3 has 15 amino acids. Trimming removed 0 bases from V and 4 bases from J; junction bases left unmatched: 5. From germline, CDR1 is MGHRA and CDR2 YSYEKL. Written as DNA, the CDR3 is TGCGCCAGCAGCCAAGATCGGGGGGGGCGGTACGAGCAGTACTTC. Translation gives CASSQDRGGRYEQYF.

The rearrangement joins TRBV9 to TRBJ2-5; D is undetermined. Gene TRBJ2-7 matches the end of the DNA better, so the J call may be wrong. Germline values: CDR1 SGDLS, CDR2 YYNGEE. CDR3 length: 14 residues. CDR3 DNA: TGTGCCAGCAGCGTAGGAAACTCCCCTTACGAGCAGTACTTC. Its translation: CASSVGNSPYEQYF.

This chain connects TRBV5-1 to TRBJ2-1; 12 positions agree with TRBD1. CDR3 size: 16 residues. V trimming: 3 bases; J trimming: 4 bases; junction bases outside the gene matches: 5. Germline values: CDR1 SGHRS, CDR2 YFSETQ. The CDR3 loop reads CASSYGTGGEYNEQFF. The DNA of the CDR3 is TGCGCCAGCAGCTACGGGACAGGGGGCGAGTACAATGAGCAGTTCTTC.

The rearrangement links TRBV6-1 to TRBJ1-1; TRBD1 matches at 9 bases. V lost 2 bases to trimming and J lost 1 base; unmatched junction nucleotides: 2. The CDR3 runs to 15 residues. The germline V gene has CDR1 MNHNS and CDR2 SASEGT. The chain's CDR3 is CASSEWDRENTEAFF. The DNA of the CDR3 is TGTGCCAGCAGTGAATGGGACAGGGAGAACACTGAAGCTTTCTTT.